Listed below are T cell receptor beta chains from one sample, sequenced in a study of T cell responses to AZD1222 COVID-19 vaccine. Some clones are missing from TCRdb's copy, which holds only in-frame ones; the method was immunoSEQ multiplex PCR. The table lists fewer than 120,000 clones, 85% to 95% of them singletons. The specimen comprised peripheral blood, sampled on day 0 of AZD1222 vaccination. These receptors were obtained from an adult in good health. Both conserved end residues are part of each CDR3. Each record gives: CDR3 protein, CDR3 DNA, CDR3 length, D gene, clone size, J gene, V gene. A D gene is named only where the DNA matches it firmly. Part of the rows lack a size; the others show once, few, many or a class for expanded clones.

CDR3aa: CASEPGSVGEKLFF; CDR3nt: TGTGCCAGCGAGCCCGGTTCTGTTGGTGAAAAACTGTTTTTT; len: 14; d_gene: NA; abundance: once; j_gene: TRBJ1-4; v_gene: TRBV7-9
CDR3aa: CASSRKAGKAETQYF; CDR3nt: TGTGCCAGCAGTCGAAAGGCGGGAAAGGCGGAGACCCAGTACTTC; len: 15; d_gene: NA; abundance: NA; j_gene: TRBJ2-5; v_gene: TRBV13
CDR3aa: CASSTFVQGASGYTF; CDR3nt: TGCGCCAGCAGCACCTTCGTACAGGGGGCGTCTGGCTACACCTTC; len: 15; d_gene: TRBD1; abundance: NA; j_gene: TRBJ1-2; v_gene: TRBV5-1
CDR3aa: CASSPALRTGNNSPLHF; CDR3nt: TGTGCCAGCTCACCCGCCCTCCGGACAGGGAATAATTCACCCCTCCACTTT; len: 17; d_gene: TRBD1; abundance: NA; j_gene: TRBJ1-6; v_gene: TRBV18
CDR3aa: CASRKRDNDEQYF; CDR3nt: TGTGCCAGCAGGAAAAGGGACAACGACGAGCAGTACTTC; len: 13; d_gene: NA; abundance: NA; j_gene: TRBJ2-7; v_gene: TRBV19
CDR3aa: CASSLSLNTEAFF; CDR3nt: TGTGCCAGCAGCTTAAGCCTGAACACTGAAGCTTTCTTT; len: 13; d_gene: NA; abundance: NA; j_gene: TRBJ1-1; v_gene: TRBV7-9
CDR3aa: CASSIRRGTDTQYF; CDR3nt: TGTGCCAGTAGTATAAGGAGGGGCACAGATACGCAGTATTTT; len: 14; d_gene: NA; abundance: NA; j_gene: TRBJ2-3; v_gene: TRBV19
CDR3aa: CASSFRGGLADTQYF; CDR3nt: TGCGCCAGCAGCTTCAGGGGAGGGTTGGCAGATACGCAGTATTTT; len: 15; d_gene: NA; abundance: NA; j_gene: TRBJ2-3; v_gene: TRBV5-1
CDR3aa: CRGTGGAYTF; CDR3nt: TGCAGGGGAACAGGGGGCGCCTACACCTTC; len: 10; d_gene: TRBD1; abundance: NA; j_gene: TRBJ1-2; v_gene: TRBV20-1
CDR3aa: CAWAPSNSPLHF; CDR3nt: TGTGCCTGGGCACCCAGTAATTCACCCCTCCACTTT; len: 12; d_gene: NA; abundance: NA; j_gene: TRBJ1-6; v_gene: TRBV30
CDR3aa: CASAAEPYEQYF; CDR3nt: TGTGCTAGTGCTGCGGAGCCCTACGAGCAGTACTTC; len: 12; d_gene: NA; abundance: NA; j_gene: TRBJ2-7; v_gene: TRBV12-5
CDR3aa: CASSKVQGLDEQFF; CDR3nt: TGTGCCAGCAGCAAAGTCCAGGGGCTCGATGAGCAGTTCTTC; len: 14; d_gene: NA; abundance: NA; j_gene: TRBJ2-1; v_gene: TRBV21-1
CDR3aa: CASSYFPRGGEAFF; CDR3nt: TGTGCCAGCAGTTATTTTCCAAGGGGGGGGGAAGCTTTCTTT; len: 14; d_gene: NA; abundance: NA; j_gene: TRBJ1-1; v_gene: TRBV6-6
CDR3aa: CASRLAGGLHEQFF; CDR3nt: TGTGCCAGCAGGCTAGCGGGGGGGCTTCATGAGCAGTTCTTC; len: 14; d_gene: TRBD2; abundance: NA; j_gene: TRBJ2-1; v_gene: TRBV28
CDR3aa: CASSLGDRARYNSPLHF; CDR3nt: TGTGCCAGCAGCTTAGGAGACAGGGCTCGGTATAATTCACCCCTCCACTTT; len: 17; d_gene: TRBD1; abundance: NA; j_gene: TRBJ1-6; v_gene: TRBV7-3
CDR3aa: CASSRDREYEQYF; CDR3nt: TGTGCCAGCTCAAGGGACAGAGAGTACGAGCAGTACTTC; len: 13; d_gene: TRBD1; abundance: once; j_gene: TRBJ2-7; v_gene: TRBV18
CDR3aa: CASRQGRDEQYF; CDR3nt: TGTGCCAGCAGACAGGGTCGAGACGAGCAGTACTTC; len: 12; d_gene: NA; abundance: NA; j_gene: TRBJ2-7; v_gene: TRBV4-2
CDR3aa: CASSLTGPREQFF; CDR3nt: TGTGCCAGCTCACTGACAGGCCCACGTGAGCAGTTCTTC; len: 13; d_gene: NA; abundance: NA; j_gene: TRBJ2-1; v_gene: TRBV18
CDR3aa: CASSLSGGAPENSPLHF; CDR3nt: TGTGCCAGCAGCTTAAGTGGGGGGGCGCCGGAAAATTCACCCCTCCACTTT; len: 17; d_gene: NA; abundance: NA; j_gene: TRBJ1-6; v_gene: TRBV7-9
CDR3aa: CASAAQGTGELFF; CDR3nt: TGTGCTAGTGCCGCCCAGGGAACCGGGGAGCTGTTTTTT; len: 13; d_gene: NA; abundance: NA; j_gene: TRBJ2-2; v_gene: TRBV12-5
CDR3aa: CASSRAHQGGNTIYF; CDR3nt: TGTGCCAGCAGCCGAGCCCATCAAGGTGGAAACACCATATATTTT; len: 15; d_gene: NA; abundance: few; j_gene: TRBJ1-3; v_gene: TRBV7-8
CDR3aa: CASARWDEKLFF; CDR3nt: TGTGCCAGTGCCCGGTGGGACGAAAAACTGTTTTTT; len: 12; d_gene: NA; abundance: NA; j_gene: TRBJ1-4; v_gene: TRBV19
CDR3aa: CASSIGQGGSPLHF; CDR3nt: TGTGCCAGTAGTATCGGACAGGGTGGGTCACCCCTCCACTTT; len: 14; d_gene: TRBD1; abundance: NA; j_gene: TRBJ1-6; v_gene: TRBV19